A selection of T cell receptor beta chains follows, all from one sample in a study of blood T cell repertoires in COVID-19. Profiled with immunoSEQ multiplex PCR; TCRdb holds only in-frame clones, not every one. The repertoire holds 150,000 or so clones, with around 83% as singletons. The sample comprised PBMCs or T cells enriched from blood (not recorded which). All receptors derive from a man aged 45-65 years who had recovered from COVID-19. CDR3s include the opening cysteine and the closing phenylalanine or tryptophan. The D gene is left open where the match is weak. Size is omitted from some rows. Given values are once, few, many or a class for expanded clones.

clone_size: NA; d_call: TRBD2; v_call: TRBV7-3; j_call: TRBJ2-1; cdr3_nt: TGTGCCAGCAGCACCCCACTAGCGGCAGAGCAGTTCTTC; cdr3_aa: CASSTPLAAEQFF
clone_size: NA; d_call: NA; v_call: TRBV5-5; j_call: TRBJ1-1; cdr3_nt: TGTGCCAGCAGCTTGTCTACCGGGAACGAGAACACTGAAGCTTTCTTT; cdr3_aa: CASSLSTGNENTEAFF
clone_size: NA; d_call: TRBD1; v_call: TRBV11-1; j_call: TRBJ1-2; cdr3_nt: TGTGCCAGCAGCTTGGACAGGGACTATGGCTACACCTTC; cdr3_aa: CASSLDRDYGYTF
clone_size: NA; d_call: NA; v_call: TRBV2; j_call: TRBJ1-6; cdr3_nt: TGTGCCAGCAGTGATGGGCAGGGTAATTCACCCCTCCACTTT; cdr3_aa: CASSDGQGNSPLHF
clone_size: once; d_call: NA; v_call: TRBV19; j_call: TRBJ1-1; cdr3_nt: TGTGCCAGTAGTAGGGGACAAGTGAACACTGAAGCTTTCTTT; cdr3_aa: CASSRGQVNTEAFF
clone_size: NA; d_call: TRBD1; v_call: TRBV24-1; j_call: TRBJ2-4; cdr3_nt: TGTGCCACCAGTGAATCCGGGACAGGGGGACTGAAAAACATTCAGTACTTC; cdr3_aa: CATSESGTGGLKNIQYF
clone_size: once; d_call: NA; v_call: TRBV5-1; j_call: TRBJ2-3; cdr3_nt: TGCGCCAGCAGCTTCTCCACAGATACGCAGTATTTT; cdr3_aa: CASSFSTDTQYF
clone_size: NA; d_call: TRBD1; v_call: TRBV12-3/TRBV12-4; j_call: TRBJ1-2; cdr3_nt: TGTGCCAGCAGCCCCGACAGGGTAGGGGGCTACACCTTC; cdr3_aa: CASSPDRVGGYTF
clone_size: NA; d_call: NA; v_call: TRBV11-2; j_call: TRBJ2-5; cdr3_nt: TGTGCCAGCAGCTTAGTGGTTTCAGGGGCCCTTCAAGAGACCCAGTACTTC; cdr3_aa: CASSLVVSGALQETQYF
clone_size: NA; d_call: NA; v_call: TRBV30; j_call: TRBJ1-2; cdr3_nt: TGTGCCTGGAGCCAGGGCCTCATACAAAGCTACACCTTC; cdr3_aa: CAWSQGLIQSYTF
clone_size: NA; d_call: TRBD1; v_call: TRBV11-1; j_call: TRBJ1-1; cdr3_nt: TGTGCCAGCAGGGACAGGGTGACTGAAGCTTTCTTT; cdr3_aa: CASRDRVTEAFF
clone_size: NA; d_call: TRBD1; v_call: TRBV5-4; j_call: TRBJ1-6; cdr3_nt: TGTGCCAGCAGCCGGACAGGGGGATCCTATAATTCACCCCTCCACTTT; cdr3_aa: CASSRTGGSYNSPLHF
clone_size: NA; d_call: TRBD2; v_call: TRBV25-1; j_call: TRBJ2-1; cdr3_nt: TGTGCCAGCAGTGAACTTAGATCGGGGGGTACCTACAATGAGCAGTTCTTC; cdr3_aa: CASSELRSGGTYNEQFF
clone_size: NA; d_call: NA; v_call: TRBV11-3; j_call: TRBJ2-2; cdr3_nt: TGTGCCAGCAGCCACAAAGACAGCACCGGGGAGCTGTTTTTT; cdr3_aa: CASSHKDSTGELFF
clone_size: NA; d_call: NA; v_call: TRBV6-5; j_call: TRBJ1-2; cdr3_nt: TGTGCCAGCAGGCTGGAACAGGGACCTAACTATGGCTACACCTTC; cdr3_aa: CASRLEQGPNYGYTF
clone_size: NA; d_call: TRBD1; v_call: TRBV9; j_call: TRBJ2-3; cdr3_nt: TGTGCCAGCAGCAGATTACCGGGACAGGGCACAGATACGCAGTATTTT; cdr3_aa: CASSRLPGQGTDTQYF
clone_size: once; d_call: TRBD2; v_call: TRBV5-4; j_call: TRBJ2-3; cdr3_nt: TGTGCCAGCAGCTCTCGGACTAGCGGGGGGCGGGATACGCAGTATTTT; cdr3_aa: CASSSRTSGGRDTQYF
clone_size: NA; d_call: NA; v_call: TRBV7-8; j_call: TRBJ2-2; cdr3_nt: TGTGCCAGCAGCCTCCGGGGGAACACCGGGGAGCTGTTTTTT; cdr3_aa: CASSLRGNTGELFF
clone_size: few; d_call: NA; v_call: TRBV7-2; j_call: TRBJ2-3; cdr3_nt: TGTGCCAGCAGCCCCGGTACTAGCACAGATACGCAGTATTTT; cdr3_aa: CASSPGTSTDTQYF
clone_size: few; d_call: NA; v_call: TRBV20-1; j_call: TRBJ2-1; cdr3_nt: TGCAGTGCTAGAGAGGAGTTTGAGTTCTTC; cdr3_aa: CSAREEFEFF
clone_size: NA; d_call: NA; v_call: TRBV20-1; j_call: TRBJ2-5; cdr3_nt: TGCAGTGCTAGTCGAGGGCAAGAGACCCAGTACTTC; cdr3_aa: CSASRGQETQYF
clone_size: NA; d_call: NA; v_call: TRBV10-1; j_call: TRBJ2-3; cdr3_nt: TGCGCCAGCAGTGAGGATCGGGGGAGCACAGATACGCAGTATTTT; cdr3_aa: CASSEDRGSTDTQYF
clone_size: NA; d_call: TRBD1; v_call: TRBV7-2; j_call: TRBJ2-7; cdr3_nt: TGTGCCAGCAGTCCGACAGGGACCTACGAGCAGTACTTC; cdr3_aa: CASSPTGTYEQYF
clone_size: NA; d_call: TRBD2; v_call: TRBV5-8; j_call: TRBJ2-3; cdr3_nt: TGTGCCAGCAGCCCGGGACTAGCATCCGATACGCAGTATTTT; cdr3_aa: CASSPGLASDTQYF
clone_size: NA; d_call: NA; v_call: TRBV2; j_call: TRBJ2-2; cdr3_nt: TGTGCCAGCACCAGACTCGGCGAGGAGCTGTTTTTT; cdr3_aa: CASTRLGEELFF
clone_size: NA; d_call: TRBD1; v_call: TRBV7-2; j_call: TRBJ1-2; cdr3_nt: TGTGCCAGCAGCTTAGAGGCGACAGGGAAGGTGGACTATGGCTACACCTTC; cdr3_aa: CASSLEATGKVDYGYTF
clone_size: NA; d_call: NA; v_call: TRBV11-2; j_call: TRBJ2-7; cdr3_nt: TGTGCCAGCAGCTTATACGTAGGGGTCCGCTACGAGCAGTACTTC; cdr3_aa: CASSLYVGVRYEQYF
clone_size: NA; d_call: TRBD1; v_call: TRBV5-1; j_call: TRBJ1-3; cdr3_nt: TGCGCCAGCAGCTTGGGCCCGACAGGGCCTGGGTCTGGAAACACCATATATTTT; cdr3_aa: CASSLGPTGPGSGNTIYF
clone_size: NA; d_call: TRBD2; v_call: TRBV5-1; j_call: TRBJ2-3; cdr3_nt: TGCGCCAGCAGCTTGGCCTTAACCGGGACTAGCGGCACAGATACGCAGTATTTT; cdr3_aa: CASSLALTGTSGTDTQYF
clone_size: once; d_call: TRBD1; v_call: TRBV5-6; j_call: TRBJ1-4; cdr3_nt: TGTGCCAGCAGCATAAGGACAGGCATTAATGAAAAACTGTTTTTT; cdr3_aa: CASSIRTGINEKLFF
clone_size: few; d_call: TRBD1; v_call: TRBV4-3; j_call: TRBJ1-2; cdr3_nt: TGCGCCAGCAGCCGGACAGGGGGCTATGGCTACACCTTC; cdr3_aa: CASSRTGGYGYTF
clone_size: NA; d_call: NA; v_call: TRBV7-2; j_call: TRBJ2-7; cdr3_nt: TGTGCCAGCAGCGAACCCACGGACAACGAGCAGTACTTC; cdr3_aa: CASSEPTDNEQYF
clone_size: NA; d_call: TRBD1; v_call: TRBV29-1; j_call: TRBJ1-2; cdr3_nt: TGCAGCGCCCGGACAGGGGAAGGCTACACCTTC; cdr3_aa: CSARTGEGYTF
clone_size: NA; d_call: TRBD1; v_call: TRBV6-5; j_call: TRBJ1-2; cdr3_nt: TGTGCCAGCAGCTCGACAGGGAGGAGTGGCTACACCTTC; cdr3_aa: CASSSTGRSGYTF
clone_size: NA; d_call: TRBD2; v_call: TRBV29-1; j_call: TRBJ2-1; cdr3_nt: TGCAGCGTCTCGGGGGGAGAATACAATGAGCAGTTCTTC; cdr3_aa: CSVSGGEYNEQFF
clone_size: NA; d_call: TRBD1; v_call: TRBV30; j_call: TRBJ2-7; cdr3_nt: TGTGCCTGGAGTACGGACAGGGATTCCTACGAGCAGTACTTC; cdr3_aa: CAWSTDRDSYEQYF
clone_size: NA; d_call: TRBD1; v_call: TRBV19; j_call: TRBJ2-7; cdr3_nt: TGTGCCAGTAGCAGGACAGGACAGGGGACCTACGAGCAGTACTTC; cdr3_aa: CASSRTGQGTYEQYF
clone_size: NA; d_call: TRBD1; v_call: TRBV7-9; j_call: TRBJ1-5; cdr3_nt: TGTGCCAGCAGCTCCGAGACAGGGAGGCAGCCCCAGCATTTT; cdr3_aa: CASSSETGRQPQHF
clone_size: NA; d_call: NA; v_call: TRBV7-9; j_call: TRBJ1-1; cdr3_nt: TGTGCCAGCAGCTTGACACAGAACACTGAAGCTTTCTTT; cdr3_aa: CASSLTQNTEAFF
clone_size: NA; d_call: TRBD1; v_call: TRBV5-1; j_call: TRBJ2-7; cdr3_nt: TGCGCCAGCAGCTTTGATACAGGGGTGAGGGAGCAGTACTTC; cdr3_aa: CASSFDTGVREQYF
clone_size: NA; d_call: NA; v_call: TRBV6-1; j_call: TRBJ2-7; cdr3_nt: TGTGCCAGCAGTGAAGAAGCAGGGAAGCCTTCCTACGAGCAGTACTTC; cdr3_aa: CASSEEAGKPSYEQYF
clone_size: NA; d_call: TRBD2; v_call: TRBV4-3; j_call: TRBJ2-5; cdr3_nt: TGCGCCAGCAGCCAAGAGGCTAGCGGGGGTGAGGAGACCCAGTACTTC; cdr3_aa: CASSQEASGGEETQYF
clone_size: NA; d_call: TRBD1; v_call: TRBV5-5; j_call: TRBJ1-2; cdr3_nt: TGTGCCAGCAGCCCTCAACCGTCCGGGACAGGGGGTAGGGACTATGGCTACACCTTC; cdr3_aa: CASSPQPSGTGGRDYGYTF
clone_size: few; d_call: TRBD1; v_call: TRBV29-1; j_call: TRBJ2-3; cdr3_nt: TGCAGCGTCGAAAGGACAGGGGAGGGGTCAGATACGCAGTATTTT; cdr3_aa: CSVERTGEGSDTQYF
clone_size: NA; d_call: NA; v_call: TRBV6-2/TRBV6-3; j_call: TRBJ1-5; cdr3_nt: TGTGCCAGCAGACCTCTGGGGGCCCTCAATCAGCCCCAGCATTTT; cdr3_aa: CASRPLGALNQPQHF
clone_size: NA; d_call: TRBD2; v_call: TRBV4-3; j_call: TRBJ2-2; cdr3_nt: TGCGCCAGCAGCCAAGATTCGGGGGGAACGGGCGGGGAGCTGTTTTTT; cdr3_aa: CASSQDSGGTGGELFF
clone_size: few; d_call: TRBD1; v_call: TRBV19; j_call: TRBJ1-2; cdr3_nt: TGTGCCAGTAGTATAGGAACAGGGGGCGCCTATGGCTACACCTTC; cdr3_aa: CASSIGTGGAYGYTF
clone_size: NA; d_call: TRBD1; v_call: TRBV3-1/TRBV3-2; j_call: TRBJ1-2; cdr3_nt: TGTGCCAGCAGCCAAGTGGTACAGGGGTCGTACACCTTC; cdr3_aa: CASSQVVQGSYTF
clone_size: NA; d_call: NA; v_call: TRBV19; j_call: TRBJ1-1; cdr3_nt: TGTGCCAGTAGTACGACTATGAACACTGAAGCTTTCTTT; cdr3_aa: CASSTTMNTEAFF
clone_size: few; d_call: NA; v_call: TRBV30; j_call: TRBJ1-5; cdr3_nt: TGTGCCTGGAGTGTAAGGGGAAATCAGCCCCAGCATTTT; cdr3_aa: CAWSVRGNQPQHF
clone_size: NA; d_call: NA; v_call: TRBV5-1; j_call: TRBJ2-7; cdr3_nt: TGCGCCAGCAGCTTGGAATCAGGGGACCACCACGAGCAGTACTTC; cdr3_aa: CASSLESGDHHEQYF